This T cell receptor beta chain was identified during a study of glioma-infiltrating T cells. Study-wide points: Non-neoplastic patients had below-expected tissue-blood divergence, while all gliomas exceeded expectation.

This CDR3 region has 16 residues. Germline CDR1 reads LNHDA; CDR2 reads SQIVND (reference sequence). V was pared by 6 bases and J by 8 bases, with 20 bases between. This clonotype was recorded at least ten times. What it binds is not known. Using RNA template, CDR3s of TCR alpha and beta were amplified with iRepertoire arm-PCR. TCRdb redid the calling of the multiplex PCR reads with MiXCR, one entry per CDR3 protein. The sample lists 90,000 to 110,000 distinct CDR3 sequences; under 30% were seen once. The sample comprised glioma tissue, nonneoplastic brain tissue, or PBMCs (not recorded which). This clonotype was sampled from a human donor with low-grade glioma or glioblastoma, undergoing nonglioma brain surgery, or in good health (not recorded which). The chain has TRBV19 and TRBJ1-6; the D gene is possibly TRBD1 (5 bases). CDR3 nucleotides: TGTGCCAGTAGGGTCCTCGGGACCGCCGGGTATTCACCCCTCCACTTT. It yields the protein CASRVLGTAGYSPLHF.